A single TCR beta chain is shown here with its context. This entry belongs to a study of blood T cell repertoires in COVID-19. Original data processing: It was from reference gene primer amplification that nucleated cell counts were estimated. Only in-frame clones appear in the TCRdb table, and some are missing; sequencing was by immunoSEQ multiplex PCR. V, J and clone size are those of that table, while D and trimming were read from the DNA. The sample yields about 230,000 clones, around four fifths seen once. The clonotype was recovered from a woman in her 70s with active or convalescent COVID-19. Sequenced sample: peripheral blood.

The CDR3 sequence: CASSGRGNQPQHF. CDR3 nucleotide sequence: TGTGCCAGCAGCGGCCGGGGAAATCAGCCCCAGCATTTT. The chain combines TRBV3-1 (or the pseudogene TRBV3-2) with TRBJ1-5; D remains unclear. This CDR3 contains 13 residues. V lost 5 bases to trimming and J lost 4 bases, with 9 bases between them. Germline values: CDR1 LGHDT, CDR2 YNNKEL (reference sequence).